This T cell receptor beta chain appears in the sequencing data of a study of Graves' ophthalmopathy and Graves' hyperthyroidism. Broader study findings: Classification of ophthalmopathy versus stable hyperthyroidism by a 13-signature model yielded approximately 90% sensitivity and just over 80% specificity. Both an approximately 68% sensitivity and a 72.22% specificity characterized the model's predictions of ophthalmopathy progression. Most expanded thyroid clonotypes above 0.001 frequency also appeared in blood.

Ophthalmopathic donors had moderate-to-severe activity, CAS ≥3 and NOSPECS ≥4, with disease that had lasted under 3 months. CDR1 is ENHRY, CDR2 SYGVKD, per germline. V was trimmed by 3 bases and J by 8 bases, leaving 16 bases between them. The CDR3 is made up of 14 amino acids. This clonotype was counted at least ten times. Its antigen is undetermined. Researchers took RNA transcripts and amplified TCR beta CDR3 regions from them. Scientists carried out first-round RT-PCR using HTBI primers and then a second-round multiplex PCR. TCRdb analysed the multiplex PCR reads with MiXCR anew, one entry per CDR3 protein. The sample contains 300,000 to 400,000 distinct CDR3 sequences, roughly 15% of which appear only once.

Sequenced input: peripheral blood. The J gene is TRBJ1-2, the V gene TRBV10-3; D is perhaps TRBD1 (6 bases). The TCR comes from an adult man with Graves' ophthalmopathy. CDR3 sequence: CAISEQGNFGGYTF. The DNA for the CDR3 is TGTGCCATCAGTGAACAGGGAAATTTCGGGGGCTACACCTTC.